A single sample is the source of the 28 T cell receptor beta chains below, sequenced in a study of shared clonotypes between healthy human individuals. TCRdb's table, derived via immunoSEQ multiplex PCR, lists solely in-frame clones and lacks some. The data show around 510,000 clones, around 96% seen once. Source material: naive CD4+ T cells sorted from blood. This sample's subset: CD45RA+ positively selected. All receptors derive from a woman in her thirties in good health.

As concerns this clone: The sample contains more than one DNA sequence encoding this CDR3. The rearrangement joins TRBV7-9 to TRBJ2-5; the D is unclear. The end of the DNA fits TRBJ2-7 better, so the J call may be wrong. The CDR3 contains 11 residues. The germline V gene encodes CDR1 SEHNR and CDR2 FQNEAQ (reference sequence). The CDR3 nucleotides read TGTGCCAGCAGCTTTTCCTACGAGCAGTACTTC. It is translated as CASSFSYEQYF.

The CDR3 loop is CASSWKVTGGLTEAFF. The CDR3 DNA is TGTGCCAGCAGCTGGAAGGTGACAGGGGGCCTGACTGAAGCTTTCTTT. This chain joins TRBV5-6 and TRBJ1-1, with 10 bases aligning to TRBD1. The CDR3 is 16 amino acids. Germline V gene lookup returns CDR1 SGHDT and CDR2 YYEEEE. Trimming at V came to 3 bases and at J to 5 bases, leaving 10 bases not matched to a gene.

The chain has TRBV5-6 and TRBJ1-1; 8 positions agree with TRBD1. The J segment lost 1 base and the V segment lost 0 bases, leaving 8 bases of the junction unmatched. The CDR3 loop spans 17 amino acids. Germline-derived CDR1 and CDR2 are SGHDT and YYEEEE. The CDR3 spells CASSLGPPGGRNTEAFF. The CDR3, as DNA: TGTGCCAGCAGCTTGGGTCCCCCAGGGGGCCGGAACACTGAAGCTTTCTTT.

V usage is TRBV28 and J usage is TRBJ2-7; D may be TRBD2 (7 bases). This CDR3 has 13 amino acids. V was shortened by 6 bases and J by 7 bases, with 16 bases between the two germline ends. Germline V gives CDR1 MDHEN, CDR2 SYDVKM. For the CDR3, the DNA is TGTGCCAGCAGCTTGTGGACAGCGGGGGAGCAGTACTTC. Translation: CASSLWTAGEQYF.

The genes are TRBV6-6 and TRBJ2-1; no clear D gene. This CDR3 has 15 residues. Germline CDR1 MNHNY, CDR2 SVGAGI (reference sequence). The V end lost 2 bases, the J end lost 10 bases, and 18 bases lay between the germline ends. In DNA, the CDR3 is TGTGCCAGCAGTTACATAACTAACCGGCCGGTGGAGCAGTTCTTC. It codes for CASSYITNRPVEQFF.

As regards this clone: At one boundary the junction diverges from the germline segment, which might be a read error. The chain is built from TRBV5-1 and TRBJ2-3; 7 bases fit TRBD1. The CDR3 spans 14 residues. Germline CDR1 and CDR2: SGHRS and YFSETQ. Written as DNA, the CDR3 is TGCGCCAGCAGTTTGGGGACAGTGAGTGATACGCAGTATTTT. This sequence encodes CASSLGTVSDTQYF.

V is TRBV6-5 and J is TRBJ2-3; 7 nucleotides match TRBD2. V shed 11 bases and J 5 bases; nucleotides not matched to a gene: 10. The CDR3 is 13 amino acids. Germline V lookup: CDR1 MNHEY, CDR2 SVGAGI. The CDR3 DNA follows: TGTGCCGCGGCGGGAGTGGGAAAAGATACGCAGTATTTT. Translating gives CAAAGVGKDTQYF.

The chain uses TRBV27 and TRBJ2-7, with D possibly matching TRBD1 (5 bases). CDR3 length: 15 amino acids. V gave up 2 bases and J gave up 3 bases, with 14 bases separating them. The germline V gene has CDR1 MNHEY and CDR2 SMNVEV (reference sequence). CDR3 loop: CASSLRQGGFYEQYF. As DNA, the CDR3 is TGTGCCAGCAGTTTAAGGCAGGGTGGCTTCTACGAGCAGTACTTC.

V usage is TRBV5-4 and J usage is TRBJ2-7, with TRBD2 identical over 9 bases. V trimming: 9 bases; J trimming: 0 bases; junction bases outside the gene matches: 4. The CDR3 is 13 residues long. Germline V gene lookup returns CDR1 SGHNT and CDR2 YYREEE (reference sequence). The CDR3 nucleotides read TGTGCCATCAATAGCGGGAGCTCCTACGAGCAGTACTTC. It translates to CAINSGSSYEQYF.

The chain is built from TRBV5-1 and TRBJ1-2, with 8 bases matching TRBD1. The CDR3 contains 13 residues. V trimming: 8 bases; J trimming: 7 bases; junction bases outside the gene matches: 10. Per the germline V gene, CDR1 is SGHRS and CDR2 is YFSETQ. The CDR3 DNA reads as TGCGCCAGTTCAGGACAGGGCGGCGGTGGCTACACCTTC. Translated: CASSGQGGGGYTF.

The chain carries TRBV27 and TRBJ2-7; maybe TRBD1 (6 bases). Germline assignment: CDR1 MNHEY and CDR2 SMNVEV (reference sequence). The CDR3 covers 13 residues. The ends were cut back, 6 bases at V and 1 base at J, with 10 bases in the middle. CDR3 DNA: TGTGCCAGCAGCCACACAGGGTCCTACGAGCAGTACTTC. Residues: CASSHTGSYEQYF.

The chain links TRBV19 to TRBJ2-1; 8 bases are shared with TRBD2. The CDR3 has 15 residues. The junction had 1 base not matched to a gene; V was cut back by 1 base and J by 2 bases. Germline-derived CDR1 and CDR2 are LNHDA and SQIVND (reference sequence). CDR3 bases: TGTGCCAGTAGTATAGTAGCGGGACCCTACAATGAGCAGTTCTTC. It specifies CASSIVAGPYNEQFF.

The CDR3: CAISGQQGEKLFF. Here the CDR3 DNA reads TGTGCCATCAGTGGTCAACAGGGTGAAAAACTGTTTTTT. The V gene is TRBV10-3, the J gene TRBJ1-4; D might be TRBD1 (6 bases). Trimming stripped 4 bases from V and 7 bases from J, with 10 bases between. Germline assignment: CDR1 ENHRY and CDR2 SYGVKD. The CDR3 spans 13 residues.

J is TRBJ2-5 and V is TRBV5-1; 10 bases line up with TRBD2. Germline CDR1 SGHRS, CDR2 YFSETQ. This CDR3 region has 17 residues. V was clipped by 4 bases and J by 1 base; unmatched bases: 10. CDR3 sequence reads: CASSRTPGTSAQETQYF. CDR3 bases: TGCGCCAGCAGCCGTACCCCCGGGACTAGCGCCCAAGAGACCCAGTACTTC.

The chain joins TRBV5-6 to TRBJ2-7; D call uncertain. This CDR3 contains 15 residues. CDR1 and CDR2 (germline): SGHDT, YYEEEE. The V end was cut by 0 bases, the J end by 5 bases, with 15 bases between. CDR3 residues: CASSLAVTVVHEQYF. The CDR3 DNA reads TGTGCCAGCAGCTTGGCCGTGACCGTAGTCCACGAGCAGTACTTC.

The chain employs TRBV6-1 and TRBJ2-5; possibly TRBD1 for D (6 bases). CDR1 MNHNS and CDR2 SASEGT come from the germline V gene. V was shortened by 6 bases and J by 3 bases, with 11 bases between the two germline ends. The CDR3 is made up of 13 amino acids. The CDR3 region is CASSRQAKETQYF. The CDR3 nucleotides read TGTGCCAGCAGCAGACAGGCCAAAGAGACCCAGTACTTC.

The CDR3 coding sequence is TGTGCCAGCAGCTCCAAAAGTATCCGGACAGGGGGCGGCCATGAGCAGTTCTTC. This gives the protein CASSSKSIRTGGGHEQFF. The rearrangement links TRBV7-3 to TRBJ2-1; 11 positions agree with TRBD1. The V gene end was trimmed by 4 bases and the J gene end by 8 bases; junction bases not matched to a gene: 16. Germline V gene lookup returns CDR1 SGHTA and CDR2 FQGTGA. The CDR3 runs 18 residues.

The rearrangement links TRBV11-2 to TRBJ1-4; D remains unclear. Between the trimmed V and J ends, which lost 1 base and 8 bases, there was a span of 14 bases. CDR1 and CDR2 from the germline V gene are SGHAT and FQNNGV. CDR3 length: 15 amino acids. CDR3 DNA sequence: TGTGCCAGCAGCTTAGCTACCGGGCTGGTAGAAAAACTGTTTTTT. It codes for CASSLATGLVEKLFF.

The rearrangement uses TRBV28 and TRBJ2-1; D unresolved. Deletions cut 4 bases from V and 7 bases from J, with 11 bases between. From germline, CDR1 is MDHEN and CDR2 SYDVKM. The CDR3 is made up of 13 amino acids. Here the CDR3 DNA reads TGTGCCAGCAGTTCGAGTTTGACGAATGAGCAGTTCTTC. Translating it yields CASSSSLTNEQFF.

The chain couples TRBV7-9 to TRBJ2-1; D is unclear. The V gene's germline CDR1 is SEHNR and CDR2 FQNEAQ (reference sequence). There are 15 residues in the CDR3. V lost 1 base and J 4 bases, leaving 11 bases between the germline ends. The CDR3 nucleotides read TGTGCCAGCAGCTTAGAGCCTAGGGATTACAATGAGCAGTTCTTC. Its protein product is CASSLEPRDYNEQFF.

This chain connects TRBV29-1 to TRBJ2-4, with 11 bases that match TRBD2. The CDR3 totals 13 residues. V dropped 7 bases and J dropped 6; count of bases not matched to a gene: 5. CDR1 and CDR2 from the germline V gene are SQVTM and ANQGSEA. CDR3 in DNA: TGCAGCGGTGGGACTAGCGGACTAAACATTCAGTACTTC. Residues: CSGGTSGLNIQYF.

J is TRBJ2-7 and V is TRBV4-1; 10 nucleotides line up with TRBD2. Per the germline V gene, CDR1 is MGHRA and CDR2 is YSYEKL. With V trimmed by 0 bases and J by 4 bases, 9 bases remained unmatched. The CDR3 runs to 17 residues. In DNA form, the CDR3 reads TGCGCCAGCAGCCAAGATCCCCCTAGCGGGAGTGGATACGAGCAGTACTTC. It translates to CASSQDPPSGSGYEQYF.

The chain uses TRBV5-1 and TRBJ2-7; 8 bases align to TRBD1. The V segment lost 3 bases and the J segment 6 bases; nucleotides outside the gene matches: 14. From germline, CDR1 is SGHRS and CDR2 YFSETQ. The CDR3 spans 16 residues. The CDR3 DNA follows: TGCGCCAGCAGCTCCGTCAGGGGGCAGGCACGGAGCGAGCAGTACTTC. Translated, it gives CASSSVRGQARSEQYF.

This clone is a singleton in its sample. V gene TRBV2 combines with J gene TRBJ1-1; maybe TRBD1 (6 bases). Trimming left V 3 bases short and J 1 base short, with 9 bases between. The CDR3 spans 14 residues. CDR1 and CDR2 (germline): SNHLY, FYNNEI. CDR3 sequence (DNA): TGTGCCAGCAGTGATGGGGGCCAGAACACTGAAGCTTTCTTT. This encodes CASSDGGQNTEAFF.

The rearrangement links TRBV5-1 to TRBJ2-3; D might be TRBD2 (5 bases). CDR1 and CDR2 (germline): SGHRS, YFSETQ. This CDR3 contains 12 residues. V was pared by 7 bases and J by 6 bases, with 12 bases between. The CDR3 DNA is TGCGCCAGCCGGGAAGGCGCGGATACGCAGTATTTT. The encoded protein is CASREGADTQYF.

The chain has TRBV9 and TRBJ2-5; 12 bases match TRBD2. The CDR3 length is 17 residues. Germline assignment: CDR1 SGDLS and CDR2 YYNGEE. V trimming: 0 bases; J trimming: 5 bases; junction bases outside the gene matches: 8. The CDR3 DNA sequence: TGTGCCAGCAGCGTAGAGGGGACTAGCGGGTACCGGGAGACCCAGTACTTC. Translating it yields CASSVEGTSGYRETQYF.

The chain carries TRBV5-1 and TRBJ2-7; D is undetermined. V was pared by 0 bases and J by 9 bases, with 19 bases between. The V gene's germline CDR1 is SGHRS and CDR2 YFSETQ. The CDR3 has 15 residues. The CDR3 DNA reads TGCGCCAGCAGCTTGGGAGTCGGCTACTCCTTCGGGCAGTACTTC. Protein: CASSLGVGYSFGQYF.

V gene TRBV7-8 combines with J gene TRBJ2-7, with D possibly matching TRBD2 (6 bases). The V end lost 5 bases, the J end lost 4 bases, and 12 bases lay between the germline ends. The CDR3 totals 13 residues. CDR1 is SGHVS, CDR2 FQNEAQ, per germline. CDR3 sequence reads: CASSRDSNYEQYF. CDR3 nucleotides: TGTGCCAGCAGCCGGGACTCCAATTACGAGCAGTACTTC.